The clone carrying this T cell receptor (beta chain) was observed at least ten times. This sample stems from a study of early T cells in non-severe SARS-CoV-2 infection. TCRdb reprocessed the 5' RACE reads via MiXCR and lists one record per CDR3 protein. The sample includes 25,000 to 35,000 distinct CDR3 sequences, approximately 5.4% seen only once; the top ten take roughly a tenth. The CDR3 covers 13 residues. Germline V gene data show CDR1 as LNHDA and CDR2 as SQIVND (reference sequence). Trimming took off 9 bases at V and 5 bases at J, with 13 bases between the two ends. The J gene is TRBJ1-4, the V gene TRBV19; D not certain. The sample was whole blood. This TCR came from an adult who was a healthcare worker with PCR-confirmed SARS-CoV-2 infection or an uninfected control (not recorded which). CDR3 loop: CASQMWKNEKLFF. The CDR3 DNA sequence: TGTGCCAGCCAGATGTGGAAAAATGAAAAACTGTTTTTT.